This TCR beta chain was identified during a study of CD8 T cells in ankylosing spondylitis. General study points: Matched ankylosing spondylitis synovial fluid reportedly showed significant enrichment of disease-linked clones. Characteristic of ankylosing spondylitis blood, it appeared, was a TCR beta motif comprising eight highly homologous variants. A CD8+ phenotype characterized the disease-linked clones, which were relatively rare in peripheral blood.

As concerns this clonotype: The antigen remains unidentified.

The CDR3 loop spans 14 amino acids. Germline CDR1 reads MDHEN; CDR2 reads SYDVKM. Trimming pared 3 bases from V and 9 bases from J, leaving 15 bases between. The authors made TCR beta libraries by quantitative 5'-RACE with molecular barcodes. TCRdb independently ran MiXCR on the 5' RACE reads; one entry per CDR3 protein. The sample includes about 150,000 distinct CDR3 sequences, roughly 44% seen only once; the top ten take roughly 15%. The clonotype comes from a male donor with ankylosing spondylitis. Sequences were obtained from synovial fluid, either unsorted or a sorted T cell fraction (not recorded which). The chain carries TRBV28 and TRBJ1-5; D is undetermined. The CDR3 here is CASSFGRSQWPQHF. Written as DNA, the CDR3 is TGTGCCAGCAGTTTTGGCAGGTCGCAATGGCCCCAGCATTTT.